Below, one T cell receptor (beta chain) is given with its context. The antigen remains unidentified. This entry comes from a study of cytomegalovirus exposure and HLA in healthy donors. Regarding the study as a whole: The study found most TCR sequences rare, yet found some public TCRs in many donors. The study flagged 150 to 200 TCR beta chains as cytomegalovirus-associated. Some highly shared sequence variants likely arose as a pipeline artifact.

PCR employed 60 Vbeta and 13 Jbeta primers. Sequencing used immunoSEQ multiplex PCR; TCRdb keeps in-frame clones, though not all of them. The sample has 150,000 to 200,000 clones, about 84% seen once; the top ten hold approximately 3.9%. The CDR3 totals 16 residues. The germline CDR1 and CDR2 sequences are SGHRS and YFSETQ. Trimming cost V 0 bases and J 3 bases, with 14 bases left between them. Sequencing used PBMCs. The chain recombines TRBV5-1 with TRBJ2-3, with D tentatively TRBD2 (6 bases). The sequence came from a man in his fifties in good health and CMV-seronegative. This chain's CDR3 is CASSLGATRRTDTQYF. Written as DNA, the CDR3 is TGCGCCAGCAGCTTGGGAGCGACTAGAAGAACAGATACGCAGTATTTT.